This TCR beta chain stems from a study of T cell changes during pregnancy in multiple sclerosis. Method: immunoSEQ multiplex PCR; TCRdb's copy keeps in-frame clones and lacks some. Here the sample spans 40,000 to 55,000 clones, 80% to 95% being singletons. This TCR came from a female donor with multiple sclerosis, enrolled in a pregnancy study. The source material was CD8+ T cells from peripheral blood mononuclear cells, sampled in the second trimester of pregnancy.

The CDR3 DNA is TGTGCCAGCAGACGGACAGGGCTGAACACTGAAGCTTTCTTT. Its protein product is CASRRTGLNTEAFF. The V call is TRBV7-6, the J call TRBJ1-1, with 8 bases that match TRBD1. The CDR3 is 14 amino acids. Germline trimming cut 6 bases from V and 0 bases from J; bases unmatched to any gene: 3. CDR1 and CDR2 from the germline V gene are SGHVS and FNYEAQ.